The entry below gives a single TCR beta chain sequence along with its context. The antigen is not known. This sample is part of a study of cytomegalovirus exposure and HLA in healthy donors. V shed 1 base and J 4 bases; nucleotides not matched to a gene: 19. The CDR3 has 19 residues. Germline CDR1 GTSNPN, CDR2 SVGIG (reference sequence). The assay was immunoSEQ multiplex PCR, and TCRdb's table has in-frame clones only and misses some. Here the sample spans over 200,000 clones, almost 90% being singletons. General study results and limits: In vitro confirmation showed a few CMV-associated chains to be CMV antigen specific.

Sample: PBMCs. The clonotype was recovered from a woman aged 18-29 years in good health and CMV-seronegative. This rearrangement joins TRBV30 to TRBJ1-5, with 7 bases aligning to TRBD1. The CDR3 reads CAWSAVPGQRLAGNQPQHF. CDR3 DNA sequence: TGTGCCTGGAGTGCCGTACCGGGACAGCGGCTCGCTGGGAATCAGCCCCAGCATTTT. The variable domain in full, completed from reference TRBV30 and TRBJ1-5, reads SQTIHQWPATLVQPVGSPLSLECTVEGTSNPNLYWYRQAAGRGLQLLFYSVGIGQISSEVPQNLSASRPQDRQFILSSKKLLLSDSGFYLCAWSAVPGQRLAGNQPQHFGDGTRLSIL.